This TCR beta chain was recorded in a study of read filtering for tumor transcriptome and immune sequencing. This clonotype was found many times. This CDR3 has 12 amino acids. V lost 5 bases, J lost 8 bases, and 10 bases lay in between. The library was built from about 400 ng RNA with molecular barcoded adaptors for alpha/delta and beta/gamma chains. Each CDR3 protein is one row after TCRdb ran MiXCR on the reads. The table lists 25,000 or so distinct CDR3 sequences, 20% to 25% of them singletons, with roughly 17% in the top ten. Sequenced input: a population of CD138-negative cells sorted from bone marrow. This receptor was obtained from a donor at least 40 years old with multiple myeloma. The gene calls are TRBV12-3 or TRBV12-4 and TRBJ2-4, with D uncertain. CDR3 region: CASSRTGHIQYF. The CDR3 bases are TGTGCCAGCAGTCGGACCGGGCACATTCAGTACTTC.